This is a list of T cell receptor beta chains from one sample in a study of T-cell reconstitution after alpha-beta-depleted transplantation in children. TCRdb reprocessed the PCR reads with MiXCR, giving one entry per CDR3 protein. The sample consists of over 100,000 distinct CDR3 sequences, 6% to 9% of them appearing once. The sample in question was PBMCs, obtained before TCRalphabeta/CD19-depleted stem cell transplant. The receptors come from a boy between 2 and 10 years old with acute lymphoblastic leukemia, due to receive a stem cell transplant. CDR3s include the opening cysteine and the closing phenylalanine or tryptophan. Each record gives: V gene, J gene, D gene, clone size, CDR3 protein, CDR3 DNA. The D gene is left open where the match is weak. Rows give clone size only sometimes, using once, few, many, or a class for an expanded clone.

v_gene: TRBV28
j_gene: TRBJ1-5
d_gene: .
abundance: many
CDR3aa: CASSSTSSNQPQHF
CDR3nt: TGTGCCAGCAGTTCCACATCGAGCAATCAGCCCCAGCATTTT

v_gene: TRBV4-1
j_gene: TRBJ1-2
d_gene: .
abundance: few
CDR3aa: CASSQLNGYGYTF
CDR3nt: TGCGCCAGCAGCCAATTAAATGGGTATGGCTACACCTTC

v_gene: TRBV10-2
j_gene: TRBJ2-7
d_gene: TRBD2
abundance: few
CDR3aa: CASHPRGGLYEQYF
CDR3nt: TGCGCCAGCCACCCGCGGGGGGGCCTCTACGAGCAGTACTTC

v_gene: TRBV7-9
j_gene: TRBJ2-7
d_gene: TRBD1
abundance: .
CDR3aa: CASSPTQGAPWEQYF
CDR3nt: TGTGCCAGCAGCCCCACCCAGGGGGCGCCATGGGAGCAGTACTTC

v_gene: TRBV5-1
j_gene: TRBJ2-2
d_gene: TRBD1
abundance: many
CDR3aa: CASSRGQANTGELFF
CDR3nt: TGCGCCAGCAGCCGGGGACAGGCGAACACCGGGGAGCTGTTTTTT

v_gene: TRBV20-1
j_gene: TRBJ2-7
d_gene: .
abundance: many
CDR3aa: CSASDRNSYEQYF
CDR3nt: TGCAGTGCCTCGGACAGAAACTCCTACGAGCAGTACTTC

v_gene: TRBV7-9
j_gene: TRBJ2-5
d_gene: TRBD1
abundance: few
CDR3aa: CAIGQGRQETQYF
CDR3nt: TGTGCCATCGGACAGGGTCGTCAAGAGACCCAGTACTTC

v_gene: TRBV7-9
j_gene: TRBJ1-2
d_gene: TRBD1
abundance: .
CDR3aa: CASSPLGTVDGYTF
CDR3nt: TGTGCCAGCAGCCCCCTCGGGACAGTCGACGGCTACACCTTC

v_gene: TRBV20-1
j_gene: TRBJ2-3
d_gene: .
abundance: once
CDR3aa: CSASAPGASTDTQYF
CDR3nt: TGCAGTGCTAGCGCGCCGGGAGCTAGCACAGATACGCAGTATTTT

v_gene: TRBV6-4
j_gene: TRBJ2-1
d_gene: .
abundance: many
CDR3aa: CASSDSTRRGGGQFF
CDR3nt: TGTGCCAGCAGTGACTCCACGCGGAGGGGTGGTGGGCAGTTCTTC

v_gene: TRBV5-1
j_gene: TRBJ1-1
d_gene: .
abundance: many
CDR3aa: CASSTSGPGSGHTEAFF
CDR3nt: TGCGCCAGCAGCACCTCCGGTCCGGGGTCCGGGCACACTGAAGCTTTCTTT

v_gene: TRBV14
j_gene: TRBJ2-7
d_gene: .
abundance: .
CDR3aa: CASSQAGWGVYEQYF
CDR3nt: TGTGCCAGCAGCCAAGCGGGTTGGGGGGTCTACGAGCAGTACTTC

v_gene: TRBV6-2/TRBV6-3
j_gene: TRBJ1-2
d_gene: .
abundance: few
CDR3aa: CASRGTSAYGYTF
CDR3nt: TGTGCCAGCAGAGGGACGTCCGCCTATGGCTACACCTTC

v_gene: TRBV7-2
j_gene: TRBJ2-7
d_gene: .
abundance: many
CDR3aa: CASSQPFPLGYEQYF
CDR3nt: TGTGCCAGCAGTCAACCTTTTCCCTTGGGGTACGAGCAGTACTTC

v_gene: TRBV7-2
j_gene: TRBJ1-3
d_gene: .
abundance: few
CDR3aa: CASSFTPGAAGNTIYF
CDR3nt: TGTGCCAGCAGCTTCACCCCGGGGGCAGCTGGAAACACCATATATTTT

v_gene: TRBV7-8
j_gene: TRBJ2-2
d_gene: TRBD1
abundance: many
CDR3aa: CASSSNAGGASTGELFF
CDR3nt: TGTGCCAGCAGCTCTAACGCAGGGGGCGCGAGCACCGGGGAGCTGTTTTTT

v_gene: TRBV28
j_gene: TRBJ1-4
d_gene: .
abundance: many
CDR3aa: CASSLFSEGATNEKLFF
CDR3nt: TGTGCCAGCAGTTTATTTTCGGAGGGGGCAACTAATGAAAAACTGTTTTTT

v_gene: TRBV9
j_gene: TRBJ2-2
d_gene: .
abundance: medium-sized
CDR3aa: CASSVTGTLTGELFF
CDR3nt: TGTGCCAGCAGCGTAACGGGGACGTTGACCGGGGAGCTGTTTTTT

v_gene: TRBV7-9
j_gene: TRBJ1-2
d_gene: .
abundance: few
CDR3aa: CASRQVPGGYTF
CDR3nt: TGTGCCAGCAGACAAGTTCCGGGTGGCTACACCTTC

v_gene: TRBV7-1
j_gene: TRBJ2-1
d_gene: TRBD2
abundance: .
CDR3aa: CASSPALSGAHNEQFF
CDR3nt: TGTGCCAGCAGCCCGGCGCTCAGCGGGGCTCACAATGAGCAGTTCTTC

v_gene: TRBV29-1
j_gene: TRBJ1-1
d_gene: TRBD1
abundance: .
CDR3aa: CSVDRGPMNTEAFF
CDR3nt: TGCAGCGTCGACAGGGGGCCCATGAACACTGAAGCTTTCTTT

v_gene: TRBV5-1
j_gene: TRBJ2-3
d_gene: TRBD2
abundance: many
CDR3aa: CASSFSGGATDTQYF
CDR3nt: TGCGCCAGCAGCTTCAGCGGGGGGGCCACAGATACGCAGTATTTT

v_gene: TRBV12-3/TRBV12-4
j_gene: TRBJ1-4
d_gene: .
abundance: many
CDR3aa: CASSPLNTGNLFF
CDR3nt: TGTGCCAGCAGCCCCTTGAATACGGGGAATCTGTTTTTT

v_gene: TRBV12-3/TRBV12-4
j_gene: TRBJ2-1
d_gene: TRBD2
abundance: many
CDR3aa: CASSFSGTSGSYNEQFF
CDR3nt: TGTGCCAGCAGTTTCTCCGGGACTAGCGGCTCCTACAATGAGCAGTTCTTC

v_gene: TRBV7-9
j_gene: TRBJ2-5
d_gene: .
abundance: many
CDR3aa: CASSPISVETQYF
CDR3nt: TGTGCCAGCAGCCCTATAAGCGTAGAGACCCAGTACTTC

v_gene: TRBV18
j_gene: TRBJ1-2
d_gene: TRBD1
abundance: many
CDR3aa: CASSPTTGVQNYGYTF
CDR3nt: TGTGCCAGCTCACCGACGACAGGGGTCCAGAACTATGGCTACACCTTC

v_gene: TRBV5-1
j_gene: TRBJ1-1
d_gene: .
abundance: many
CDR3aa: CASSEGLRNTEAFF
CDR3nt: TGCGCCAGCAGCGAGGGACTTCGGAACACTGAAGCTTTCTTT

v_gene: TRBV7-9
j_gene: TRBJ2-2
d_gene: .
abundance: .
CDR3aa: CASSSVADVGGELFF
CDR3nt: TGTGCCAGCAGCTCAGTGGCAGACGTCGGCGGGGAGCTGTTTTTT

v_gene: TRBV15
j_gene: TRBJ1-5
d_gene: TRBD1
abundance: many
CDR3aa: CATSREGGVWQPQHF
CDR3nt: TGTGCCACCAGCAGAGAAGGGGGCGTGTGGCAGCCCCAGCATTTT

v_gene: TRBV7-8
j_gene: TRBJ1-2
d_gene: .
abundance: many
CDR3aa: CASSRGGLSYGYTF
CDR3nt: TGTGCCAGCAGCCGGGGGGGGCTAAGTTATGGCTACACCTTC

v_gene: TRBV29-1
j_gene: TRBJ1-1
d_gene: .
abundance: many
CDR3aa: CSVTQWSDEAFF
CDR3nt: TGCAGCGTGACTCAGTGGTCCGATGAAGCTTTCTTT

v_gene: TRBV5-1
j_gene: TRBJ2-2
d_gene: .
abundance: many
CDR3aa: CASSDSSNTGELFF
CDR3nt: TGCGCCAGCAGCGACTCCTCGAACACCGGGGAGCTGTTTTTT

v_gene: TRBV27
j_gene: TRBJ1-1
d_gene: TRBD1
abundance: .
CDR3aa: CASSLLTGGEAFF
CDR3nt: TGTGCCAGCAGTTTGCTGACAGGGGGTGAAGCTTTCTTT